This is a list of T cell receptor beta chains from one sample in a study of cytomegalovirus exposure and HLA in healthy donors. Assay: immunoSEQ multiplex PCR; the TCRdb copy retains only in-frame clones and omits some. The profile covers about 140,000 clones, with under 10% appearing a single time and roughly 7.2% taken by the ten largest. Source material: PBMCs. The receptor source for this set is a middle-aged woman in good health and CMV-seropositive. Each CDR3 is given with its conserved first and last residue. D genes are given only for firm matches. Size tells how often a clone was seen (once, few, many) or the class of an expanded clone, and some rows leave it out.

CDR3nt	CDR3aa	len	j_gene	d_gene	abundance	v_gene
TGTGCCAGTAGTATAGCCGCGGGCGCGGTAGATACGCAGTATTTT	CASSIAAGAVDTQYF	15	TRBJ2-3	.	.	TRBV19
TGTGCCAGCAGCAGACCAGGCAACCCCCAAGAGACCCAGTACTTC	CASSRPGNPQETQYF	15	TRBJ2-5	.	.	TRBV2
TGCGCCAGCAGCCTATATGGGGGAGGGGGCACTGAAGCTTTCTTT	CASSLYGGGGTEAFF	15	TRBJ1-1	.	few	TRBV4-1
TGTGCCAGCAGCCGTAAAGTCCGGGGTAATGAGCAGTTCTTC	CASSRKVRGNEQFF	14	TRBJ2-1	.	few	TRBV14
TGCGCCAGCAGCCAAGGGGGGCAGGGCCCTTACGAGCAGTACTTC	CASSQGGQGPYEQYF	15	TRBJ2-7	.	.	TRBV4-3
TGTGCCAGCAGCGTAGCGGGGGGAGAAGATACGCAGTATTTT	CASSVAGGEDTQYF	14	TRBJ2-3	TRBD2	.	TRBV9
TGTGCCAGCAGCTTAGCGGCCAGGCAAGAGACCCAGTACTTC	CASSLAARQETQYF	14	TRBJ2-5	.	.	TRBV7-9
TGTGCCATCAGTGAGTCGAGACCAGGGTGGGAAGAGACCCAGTACTTC	CAISESRPGWEETQYF	16	TRBJ2-5	.	.	TRBV10-3
TGCGCCAGCAGCTTCGGGACAGGGCATCAAGAGACCCAGTACTTC	CASSFGTGHQETQYF	15	TRBJ2-5	TRBD1	once	TRBV5-1
TGTGCCAGCAGCCCCGGGGGGCGTCCCGGCAATTCACCCCTCCACTTT	CASSPGGRPGNSPLHF	16	TRBJ1-6	.	few	TRBV7-9
TGTGCCACCACCCCTCGGGAGGGGGAGGGGGAGACCCAGTACTTC	CATTPREGEGETQYF	15	TRBJ2-5	TRBD2	.	TRBV15
TGTGCCAGCAGTGTGACAGGTTTTAATGAAAAACTGTTTTTT	CASSVTGFNEKLFF	14	TRBJ1-4	.	few	TRBV2
TGTGCCAGCAGCCCTTTAGCGGGGGGGGATACGCAGTATTTT	CASSPLAGGDTQYF	14	TRBJ2-3	TRBD2	few	TRBV7-2
TGTGCCTGGAGTGTCACAGGGGACAGATATCAGCCCCAGCATTTT	CAWSVTGDRYQPQHF	15	TRBJ1-5	TRBD1	few	TRBV30
TGTGCCAGCAGCTCAGGACAGGGCCCCACAGATACGCAGTATTTT	CASSSGQGPTDTQYF	15	TRBJ2-3	TRBD1	.	TRBV11-2
TGTGCCAGCAGGCGGGGGGGTATAACCTACAATGAGCAGTTCTTC	CASRRGGITYNEQFF	15	TRBJ2-1	TRBD2	few	TRBV2
TGTGCCAGCAGCTTAGGGGGGCAGAACACTGAAGCTTTCTTT	CASSLGGQNTEAFF	14	TRBJ1-1	.	.	TRBV7-6
TGTGCCAGCAGTGAAGTTGGCAGGGAATTTGGAAATCAGCCCCAGCATTTT	CASSEVGREFGNQPQHF	17	TRBJ1-5	.	.	TRBV25-1
TGTGCCATCAGTGAGCGCGGGGCCTACGAGCAGTACTTC	CAISERGAYEQYF	13	TRBJ2-7	.	.	TRBV10-3
TGTGCCAGCAGCTTTGACCGGGGCACCGGGGAGCTGTTTTTT	CASSFDRGTGELFF	14	TRBJ2-2	.	few	TRBV7-9
TGTGCCAGCGGGGGACTAGCGGGGGAGGGCGGGGAGCTGTTTTTT	CASGGLAGEGGELFF	15	TRBJ2-2	TRBD2	.	TRBV6-1
TGTGCCAGTACCAGGACAGGGGGAGCCGGGGAGCTGTTTTTT	CASTRTGGAGELFF	14	TRBJ2-2	TRBD1	.	TRBV19
TGCGCCAGCTCCGGGTTGAACACTGAAGCTTTCTTT	CASSGLNTEAFF	12	TRBJ1-1	.	few	TRBV5-1
TGTGCCAGTAACCGGGACAGCGCATCCTACGAGCAGTACTTC	CASNRDSASYEQYF	14	TRBJ2-7	TRBD1	.	TRBV5-4
TGCGCCAGCAGCCAAGATCAAACCGCGGCTGGGGCCAACGTCCTGACTTTC	CASSQDQTAAGANVLTF	17	TRBJ2-6	.	few	TRBV4-3
TGCGCCAGCAGCTTGGCCCCAGGGAACTATGGCTACACCTTC	CASSLAPGNYGYTF	14	TRBJ1-2	.	few	TRBV5-1
TGTGCCAGCAGCCCCCTCACTGAAGCTTTCTTT	CASSPLTEAFF	11	TRBJ1-1	.	.	TRBV11-2
TGTGCCAGCAGTCGTCCATCACTCCCGGAGCAGTACTTC	CASSRPSLPEQYF	13	TRBJ2-7	.	few	TRBV27
TGTGCCAGCAGGCTGACCCGGACACAATCCTATGGCTACACCTTC	CASRLTRTQSYGYTF	15	TRBJ1-2	.	few	TRBV6-1
TGTGCCAGCAGCCACCCTCAAGGGGCGAATGAAAAACTGTTTTTT	CASSHPQGANEKLFF	15	TRBJ1-4	.	.	TRBV5-5
TGCGCCAGCAGCCCGGCGGGGGACCTACAAGAGACCCAGTACTTC	CASSPAGDLQETQYF	15	TRBJ2-5	TRBD2	few	TRBV5-1
TGTGCAAGTCGCTTAGCGCAGGTCTATTCTAATGAAAAACTGTTTTTT	CASRLAQVYSNEKLFF	16	TRBJ1-4	.	few	TRBV12-2
TGCCCGGACACTGAAGCTTTCTTT	CPDTEAFF	8	TRBJ1-1	.	few	TRBV5-1
TGTGCCAGCAGCGTACGTTCAGGGAATACTGAAGCTTTCTTT	CASSVRSGNTEAFF	14	TRBJ1-1	.	.	TRBV7-2
TGTGCCAGCAGCTTACAACAGGGATACACTGAAGCTTTCTTT	CASSLQQGYTEAFF	14	TRBJ1-1	.	.	TRBV11-3
TGTGCCAGCAGAGAAGACAGTCTCTCCAACGAGCAGTACTTC	CASREDSLSNEQYF	14	TRBJ2-7	.	few	TRBV2
TGTGCCAGTAGTATAGGGCGGGACAACTATGGCTACACCTTC	CASSIGRDNYGYTF	14	TRBJ1-2	.	.	TRBV19
TGTGCCAGCAACCCGGGACTCAATAACTATGGCTACACCTTC	CASNPGLNNYGYTF	14	TRBJ1-2	.	many	TRBV9
TGTGCCAGCAGTGGGGACAGGGGGAGGAAACTGTTTTTT	CASSGDRGRKLFF	13	TRBJ1-4	TRBD1	few	TRBV27
TGTGCCAGCAGCGAAGCGGGGGGCTCCCAGTACTTC	CASSEAGGSQYF	12	TRBJ2-5	TRBD2	.	TRBV7-9
TGCGCCAGCAGCTTGGTGGGACAGCACACTGAAGCTTTCTTT	CASSLVGQHTEAFF	14	TRBJ1-1	TRBD1	.	TRBV5-1
TGTGCCAGCAGCCAAGGGAGGACCTACGAGCAGTACTTC	CASSQGRTYEQYF	13	TRBJ2-7	.	.	TRBV5-8
TGCGCCAGCAGCGAACAGGGGATTAACACTGAAGCTTTCTTT	CASSEQGINTEAFF	14	TRBJ1-1	TRBD1	.	TRBV5-1
TGTGCTAGTGGTTTGCGGCAGGTCCTTCAAGAGACCCAGTACTTC	CASGLRQVLQETQYF	15	TRBJ2-5	.	.	TRBV12-5
TGCGCCAGCAGCCGTGACTGGGACAGAGAGGACGAGCAGTACTTC	CASSRDWDREDEQYF	15	TRBJ2-7	TRBD1	.	TRBV4-3
TGTGCCACCAGCAGAGGACGGAGCGGGGGAGGGGACGCGCAGTATTTT	CATSRGRSGGGDAQYF	16	TRBJ2-3	TRBD2	few	TRBV15
TGTGCCAGCTCACCCCAACAGGGGACTGAAGCTTTCTTT	CASSPQQGTEAFF	13	TRBJ1-1	TRBD1	few	TRBV18
TGTGCCAGCAGCTTAGGACAGGGCTATGAAAAACTGTTTTTT	CASSLGQGYEKLFF	14	TRBJ1-4	TRBD1	few	TRBV11-2
TGTGCCAGCAGCTTAGTAGGAATCGGGGAGCAGTTCTTC	CASSLVGIGEQFF	13	TRBJ2-1	.	few	TRBV7-2
TGCGCCAGCAGCGCCAATAGCGGGGGCAGCACAGATACGCAGTATTTT	CASSANSGGSTDTQYF	16	TRBJ2-3	TRBD2	.	TRBV5-1
TGTGCCAGCAGCTTAAGAACGGGGGTTCTCACCGGGGAGCTGTTTTTT	CASSLRTGVLTGELFF	16	TRBJ2-2	.	.	TRBV7-8
TGCAGCGTCCTCGGACACTCTATGAACACTGAAGCTTTCTTT	CSVLGHSMNTEAFF	14	TRBJ1-1	.	.	TRBV29-1
TGTGCCAGCAGCACGGGGGTCTCCACAGATACGCAGTATTTT	CASSTGVSTDTQYF	14	TRBJ2-3	.	few	TRBV7-3
TGTGCCAGCAGTGAAGGCAGGGGGCCCATATCCTACGAGCAGTACTTC	CASSEGRGPISYEQYF	16	TRBJ2-7	TRBD1	few	TRBV2
TGTGCCAGCAGCCGTGGGACAGGGGGGGTTGACGAGCAGTACTTC	CASSRGTGGVDEQYF	15	TRBJ2-7	TRBD1	.	TRBV9
TGTGCCAGCAGCCCCCGGGATCCTTCAACTAATGAAAAACTGTTTTTT	CASSPRDPSTNEKLFF	16	TRBJ1-4	.	.	TRBV6-6
TGCGCCAGCAGCCAAGATAGCTTTACTACCTATGGCTACACCTTC	CASSQDSFTTYGYTF	15	TRBJ1-2	.	few	TRBV4-1
TGCGCCAGCAGCCACTCCCCGGTAGCCACCTACGAGCAGTACTTC	CASSHSPVATYEQYF	15	TRBJ2-7	.	few	TRBV4-1